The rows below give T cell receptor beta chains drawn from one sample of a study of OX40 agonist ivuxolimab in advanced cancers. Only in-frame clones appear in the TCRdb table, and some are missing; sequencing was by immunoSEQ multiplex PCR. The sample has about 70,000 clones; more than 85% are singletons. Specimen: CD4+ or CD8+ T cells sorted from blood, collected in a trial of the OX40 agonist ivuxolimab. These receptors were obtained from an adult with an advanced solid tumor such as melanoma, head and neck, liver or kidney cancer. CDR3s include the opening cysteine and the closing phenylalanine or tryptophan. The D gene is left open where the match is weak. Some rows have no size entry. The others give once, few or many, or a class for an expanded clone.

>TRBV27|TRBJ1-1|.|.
CASSLLGGTEAFF
TGTGCCAGCAGTTTATTAGGGGGAACTGAAGCTTTCTTT
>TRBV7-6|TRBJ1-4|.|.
CASSPVPTNEKLFF
TGTGCCAGCAGCCCGGTTCCAACTAATGAAAAACTGTTTTTT
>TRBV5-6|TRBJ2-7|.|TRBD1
CASSPGTGASEQYF
TGTGCCAGCAGCCCCGGGACAGGGGCCTCTGAGCAGTACTTC
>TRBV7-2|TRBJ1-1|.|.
CASSSREQGGRTEAFF
TGTGCCAGCAGCTCTCGCGAACAGGGCGGGAGGACTGAAGCTTTCTTT
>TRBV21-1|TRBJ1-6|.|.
CASSPPTGTPLPYNSPLHF
TGTGCCAGCAGCCCTCCGACAGGGACCCCCCTCCCCTATAATTCACCCCTCCACTTT
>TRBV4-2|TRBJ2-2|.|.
CASSQDWGSGELFF
TGTGCCAGCAGCCAAGATTGGGGGTCCGGGGAGCTGTTTTTT
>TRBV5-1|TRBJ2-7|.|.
CASSLGGMTYEQYF
TGCGCCAGCAGCTTGGGGGGAATGACCTACGAGCAGTACTTC
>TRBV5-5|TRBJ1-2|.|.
CASSLVPGDSYGYTF
TGTGCCAGCAGCTTGGTTCCAGGGGATAGCTATGGCTACACCTTC
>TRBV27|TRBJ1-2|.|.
CATGWGSASDGYTF
TGTGCCACCGGATGGGGCAGCGCGAGCGACGGCTACACCTTC
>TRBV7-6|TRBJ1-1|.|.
CASSSSGGVTEAFF
TGTGCCAGCAGCTCTTCTGGGGGTGTCACTGAAGCTTTCTTT
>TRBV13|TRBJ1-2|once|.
CASSQPTAAGDEPYGYTF
TGTGCCAGCAGCCAACCCACCGCCGCAGGGGACGAACCCTATGGCTACACCTTC
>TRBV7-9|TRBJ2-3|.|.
CASSSSPVGQYF
TGTGCCAGCAGCTCCTCGCCGGTGGGGCAGTATTTT
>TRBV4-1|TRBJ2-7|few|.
CASSQDVGLEFSYEQYF
TGCGCCAGCAGCCAAGATGTTGGGCTAGAGTTCTCCTACGAGCAGTACTTC
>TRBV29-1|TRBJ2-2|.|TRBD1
CSVGTGGATGELFF
TGCAGCGTTGGGACAGGGGGCGCGACCGGGGAGCTGTTTTTT
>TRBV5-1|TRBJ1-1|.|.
CASSSHPLQENTEAFF
TGCGCCAGCAGCTCACACCCACTACAGGAAAACACTGAAGCTTTCTTT
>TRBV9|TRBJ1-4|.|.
CASSPWSLPGEKLFF
TGTGCCAGCAGCCCGTGGTCTCTCCCCGGGGAAAAACTGTTTTTT
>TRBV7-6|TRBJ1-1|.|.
CASSHPPLGVGTEAFF
TGTGCCAGCAGCCATCCCCCTTTAGGGGTGGGCACTGAAGCTTTCTTT